This T cell receptor beta chain was sequenced for a study of T cells in Graves' hyperthyroidism and ophthalmopathy. Trimming took 5 bases from V and 5 from J, leaving 22 bases between them. Germline CDR1 and CDR2: SEHNR and FQNEAQ (reference sequence). The CDR3 runs to 17 residues. Lactation, pregnancy, other autoimmune disease or uncontrolled infection led to exclusion of patients. Clinicians diagnosed patients from clinical symptoms, serum thyroxine and TRAb, thyroid ultrasound and orbital computed tomography. What was amplified from RNA transcripts were TCR beta CDR3 regions. First-round RT-PCR with HTBI primers amplified the TCR CDR3 region. One entry per CDR3 protein, called by TCRdb with MiXCR from the multiplex PCR reads. The table includes some 510,000 distinct CDR3 sequences, around 42% detected once.

The sequence was collected from a woman between 18 and 29 years old with Graves' hyperthyroidism. The sample comprised peripheral blood or thyroid tissue (not recorded which). The chain recombines TRBV7-9 with TRBJ1-5, with D tentatively TRBD1 (5 bases). CDR3 sequence (DNA): TGTGCCAGCAGCGTCACTGCGGGGGGAGAACCCCATCAGCCCCAGCATTTT. Its protein product is CASSVTAGGEPHQPQHF.